Listed below are T cell receptor beta chains from one sample, sequenced in a study of PD-1 blockade in classical Hodgkin lymphoma. Method: immunoSEQ multiplex PCR; TCRdb's copy keeps in-frame clones and lacks some. Found here are roughly 39,000 clones, 77% of them singletons; the top ten hold 9.8%. Sequences were derived from peripheral blood mononuclear cells (PBMCs), sampled before the fourth cycle of nivolumab. The source of these receptors is a human donor with classical Hodgkin lymphoma. The CDR3 runs from the conserved cysteine through the conserved F or W. D genes are given only for firm matches. Size is stated for part of the rows, as once, few or many counts, or as a class when the clone is expanded.

v_gene	d_gene	j_gene	abundance	CDR3aa	CDR3nt
TRBV7-6	.	TRBJ1-2	few	CASSPGHDYGYTF	TGTGCCAGCAGCCCGGGACACGACTATGGCTACACCTTC
TRBV6-5	.	TRBJ1-2	.	CASSYSSGYNGYTF	TGTGCCAGCAGTTACTCGAGCGGTTACAATGGCTACACCTTC
TRBV15	TRBD1	TRBJ1-2	few	CATSRAGTGKTNYGYTF	TGTGCCACCAGCAGAGCCGGGACAGGGAAAACTAACTATGGCTACACCTTC
TRBV18	TRBD1	TRBJ2-3	.	CASSLGQTSTDTQYF	TGTGCCAGCTCACTGGGACAGACTAGCACAGATACGCAGTATTTT
TRBV4-2	.	TRBJ2-7	.	CASSQENRAAYEQYF	TGTGCCAGCAGCCAAGAAAACAGGGCCGCCTACGAGCAGTACTTC
TRBV4-2	.	TRBJ1-1	.	CASSQPAGAEAFF	TGTGCCAGCAGCCAGCCCGCGGGGGCTGAAGCTTTCTTT
TRBV7-9	.	TRBJ2-1	.	CASSLIRANEQFF	TGTGCCAGCAGCTTAATCAGGGCCAATGAGCAGTTCTTC
TRBV5-4	.	TRBJ1-1	.	CASSLRGTEAFF	TGTGCCAGCAGCCTCAGGGGTACTGAAGCTTTCTTT
TRBV28	.	TRBJ2-7	.	CASSSLDRFSYEQYF	TGTGCCAGCAGTTCCTTGGACAGATTCTCCTACGAGCAGTACTTC
TRBV5-1	TRBD2	TRBJ2-7	.	CASSSGRLARGYEQYF	TGCGCCAGCAGCTCGGGCCGACTAGCGAGGGGGTACGAGCAGTACTTC
TRBV5-5	TRBD1	TRBJ1-5	once	CASSTGQGIGQPQHF	TGTGCCAGCAGCACGGGACAGGGAATAGGTCAGCCCCAGCATTTT
TRBV19	.	TRBJ2-7	.	CASSIGARTYEQYF	TGTGCCAGTAGCATCGGGGCCCGGACCTACGAGCAGTACTTC
TRBV5-1	.	TRBJ2-2	.	CASSVLGTSHASGELFF	TGCGCCAGCAGCGTCCTGGGGACTTCCCATGCCTCCGGGGAGCTGTTTTTT
TRBV7-3	TRBD1	TRBJ1-1	.	CASSPIPLTQGAAEAFF	TGTGCCAGCAGCCCTATTCCACTAACGCAGGGGGCCGCTGAAGCTTTCTTT
TRBV5-1	.	TRBJ2-7	.	CASSLDRAGGVQYF	TGCGCCAGCAGCTTGGATAGGGCAGGTGGGGTGCAGTACTTC
TRBV5-1	TRBD1	TRBJ2-3	.	CASSLPGQGIVTDTQYF	TGCGCCAGCAGCTTACCGGGACAGGGAATTGTTACAGATACGCAGTATTTT
TRBV6-4	.	TRBJ1-2	medium-sized	CASRGHEGERDYGYTF	TGTGCCAGCAGGGGTCATGAGGGAGAGAGGGACTATGGCTACACCTTC
TRBV5-4	.	TRBJ2-1	once	CASSLPTSSYNEQFF	TGTGCCAGCAGCCTCCCAACTAGCTCCTACAATGAGCAGTTCTTC
TRBV28	.	TRBJ1-2	.	CASSLLQNYGYTF	TGTGCCAGCAGTTTGTTACAGAACTATGGCTACACCTTC
TRBV30	.	TRBJ1-2	few	CAWNTGGSGYTF	TGTGCCTGGAATACGGGGGGTAGTGGCTACACCTTC
TRBV10-3	.	TRBJ2-7	.	CAISETGGPSDEQYF	TGTGCCATCAGTGAGACCGGGGGGCCTTCTGACGAGCAGTACTTC
TRBV5-6	.	TRBJ1-5	.	CASSLWQGRQPQHF	TGTGCCAGCAGCTTGTGGCAGGGTCGTCAGCCCCAGCATTTT
TRBV25-1	TRBD2	TRBJ2-3	.	CASSDTRGGRDTQYF	TGTGCCAGCAGTGACACCCGGGGGGGCAGAGATACGCAGTATTTT
TRBV6-8	.	TRBJ1-6	.	CASSYGASSYNSPLHF	TGTGCCAGCAGTTATGGGGCGTCATCCTATAATTCACCCCTCCACTTT
TRBV4-3	TRBD2	TRBJ2-3	.	CASSQDAAGGPVLVFDTQYF	TGCGCCAGCAGCCAAGACGCCGCGGGGGGGCCAGTTCTTGTTTTTGATACGCAGTATTTT
TRBV18	TRBD2	TRBJ2-3	.	CASSPRRRLAGGPTDTQYF	TGTGCCAGCTCACCTCGACGCCGACTAGCGGGGGGTCCCACAGATACGCAGTATTTT
TRBV9	.	TRBJ1-4	few	CASSVEQGGNEKLFF	TGTGCCAGCAGCGTAGAACAGGGAGGTAATGAAAAACTGTTTTTT
TRBV12-5	.	TRBJ2-5	.	CASGTLDSQETQYF	TGTGCTAGTGGGACCCTCGACAGCCAAGAGACCCAGTACTTC
TRBV6-1	.	TRBJ1-1	.	CASRREDGLNTEAFF	TGTGCCAGCAGGAGGGAGGACGGACTGAACACTGAAGCTTTCTTT
TRBV4-2	TRBD2	TRBJ2-5	.	CASSQGLRDWTSGGAGGETQYF	TGTGCCAGCAGCCAAGGGCTTCGCGACTGGACTAGCGGGGGGGCTGGCGGTGAGACCCAGTACTTC
TRBV6-1	.	TRBJ1-2	.	CASSEIRQGGGYGYTF	TGTGCCAGCAGTGAAATCCGCCAAGGGGGAGGTTATGGCTACACCTTC
TRBV19	.	TRBJ1-3	.	CASSIVQDGNTIYF	TGTGCCAGTAGTATTGTCCAGGACGGAAACACCATATATTTT